Below are 28 T cell receptor beta chains sequenced from a single sample in a study of cytotoxic CD8 clonotypes in ibrutinib-treated CLL. Generated by immunoSEQ multiplex PCR, the TCRdb table keeps only in-frame clones and is missing some. The repertoire has about 140,000 clones, 80% of them found once; the top ten carry approximately 7.6%. The material sequenced was PBMCs, taken after 36 months of ibrutinib treatment. The receptors shown here come from a human donor with chronic lymphocytic leukemia.

This sequence joins TRBV28 and TRBJ1-6; 7 bases are a match to TRBD1. The CDR3 loop spans 15 amino acids. V gave up 5 bases and J gave up 10 bases; unmatched junction bases: 11. Germline lookup yields CDR1 MDHEN and CDR2 SYDVKM. This CDR3 reads CASSPRTGVKSPLHF. The DNA of the CDR3 is TGTGCCAGCAGTCCCCGGACAGGAGTGAAGTCACCCCTCCACTTT.

The chain has TRBV11-3 and TRBJ1-1; D remains unclear. The germline V and J ends were trimmed by 3 bases and 4 bases, with 6 bases remaining between them. The germline V gene encodes CDR1 SGHNT and CDR2 YENEEA. The length of the CDR3 is 12 residues. The CDR3 bases are TGTGCCAGCAGCTTTGAGGGCACTGAAGCTTTCTTT. Translating it yields CASSFEGTEAFF.

V gene TRBV25-1 combines with J gene TRBJ1-2, with D possibly TRBD1 on 6 matching bases. CDR3 length equals 16 residues. The germline CDR1 and CDR2 sequences are MGHDK and SYGVNS. V was shortened by 0 bases and J by 3 bases, with 14 bases between the two germline ends. In DNA, the CDR3 is TGTGCCAGCAGTGAATACGCCTGGACAGACGACTATGGCTACACCTTC. Its protein product is CASSEYAWTDDYGYTF.

This clone was observed once. J is TRBJ2-7 and V is TRBV27; D remains unclear. V was clipped by 0 bases and J by 3 bases, with 12 bases between them. In germline, CDR1 is MNHEY, CDR2 SMNVEV (reference sequence). This CDR3 spans 15 amino acids. The CDR3 DNA follows: TGTGCCAGCAGTTTATCGGCGGACCCCAACTACGAGCAGTACTTC. It specifies CASSLSADPNYEQYF.

This chain connects TRBV27 to TRBJ2-7; 7 positions match TRBD1. The germline CDR1 and CDR2 sequences are MNHEY and SMNVEV (reference sequence). V was clipped by 5 bases and J by 6 bases; unmatched bases: 4. This CDR3 is 12 amino acids long. This chain's CDR3 is CASSPQGFEQYF. CDR3 nucleotide sequence: TGTGCCAGCAGTCCACAGGGGTTCGAGCAGTACTTC.

The J gene is TRBJ1-2, the V gene TRBV7-2; a weak D match, TRBD1 (5 bases). V was trimmed by 5 bases and J by 4 bases, leaving 11 bases between them. Germline CDR1 SGHTA, CDR2 FQGNSA. The length of the CDR3 is 13 residues. The CDR3: CASSPPGGYGYTF. For the CDR3, the DNA is TGTGCCAGCAGCCCCCCGGGGGGCTATGGCTACACCTTC.

This chain joins TRBV29-1 and TRBJ2-7; 11 bases are shared with TRBD1. CDR3 size: 13 residues. Per germline, CDR1 SQVTM and CDR2 ANQGSEA. The V gene end was trimmed by 7 bases and the J gene end by 3 bases; junction bases not matched to a gene: 5. CDR3 region: CSAGTGGGYEQYF. In nucleotides, the CDR3 is TGCAGCGCAGGGACAGGGGGTGGCTACGAGCAGTACTTC.

The chain carries TRBV7-9 and TRBJ2-3; TRBD1 matches 8 bases. V lost 5 bases, J lost 4 bases, and 5 bases stayed unmatched. The CDR3 is 14 amino acids. The germline V gene has CDR1 SEHNR and CDR2 FQNEAQ (reference sequence). Here the CDR3 DNA reads TGTGCCAGCAGCCTCGGACAGGGCGCAGATACGCAGTATTTT. Translation gives CASSLGQGADTQYF.

This clone was seen only once. V is TRBV18 and J is TRBJ2-5; 7 positions agree with TRBD2. This CDR3 has 14 residues. Germline V gene sequence: CDR1 KGHSH, CDR2 LQKENI. V trimming: 4 bases; J trimming: 1 base; junction bases outside the gene matches: 3. CDR3 nucleotide sequence: TGTGCCAGCTCACACGGGGGGACCCAAGAGACCCAGTACTTC. Its translation is CASSHGGTQETQYF.

CDR3 DNA: TGTGCCAGCAGCTTGGGACAGGGTAACTACGAGCAGTACTTC. Its protein product is CASSLGQGNYEQYF. The J gene is TRBJ2-7, the V gene TRBV5-4, with TRBD1 matching over 7 bases. Germline assignment: CDR1 SGHNT and CDR2 YYREEE (reference sequence). The trim removed 0 bases at V and 3 bases at J, leaving 3 bases unmatched. The CDR3 totals 14 residues.

The V and J genes are TRBV5-5 and TRBJ1-2; D remains unclear. With 1 base removed from V and 4 bases from J, the gap between germline ends came to 14 bases. CDR1 is SGHKS, CDR2 YYEKEE, per germline (reference sequence). This CDR3 is built from 15 residues. CDR3 nucleotide sequence: TGTGCCAGCAGCTTGAATTCGCACGGAATCTATGGCTACACCTTC. Its translation: CASSLNSHGIYGYTF. Full variable domain (remainder filled in from reference TRBV5-5 and TRBJ1-2): DAGVTQSPTHLIKTRGQQVTLRCSPISGHKSVSWYQQVLGQGPQFIFQYYEKEERGRGNFPDRFSARQFPNYSSELNVNALLLGDSALYLCASSLNSHGIYGYTFGSGTRLTVV.

The chain employs TRBV7-9 and TRBJ1-1; D might be TRBD1 (5 bases). The CDR3 length is 14 residues. With 1 base removed from V and 3 bases from J, the gap between germline ends came to 9 bases. Germline V gives CDR1 SEHNR, CDR2 FQNEAQ (reference sequence). CDR3 residues: CASSLEQGYTEAFF. CDR3 nucleotide sequence: TGTGCCAGCAGCTTAGAGCAGGGATACACTGAAGCTTTCTTT.

V is TRBV11-2 and J is TRBJ2-3; D might be TRBD2 (5 bases). Germline CDR1 is SGHAT and CDR2 is FQNNGV. This CDR3 has 15 residues. Trimming stripped 6 bases from V and 2 bases from J, with 15 bases between. The CDR3 loop reads CASRKDTDYTDTQYF. CDR3 DNA: TGTGCCAGCAGAAAAGACACAGACTACACAGATACGCAGTATTTT.

The chain employs TRBV30 and TRBJ2-3; no clear D. CDR1 GTSNPN and CDR2 SVGIG come from the germline V gene (reference sequence). The CDR3 covers 15 residues. The V gene lost 1 base and the J gene lost 2 bases, with 13 bases spanning the gap. The CDR3 reads CAWSDPPWDTDTQYF. CDR3 sequence (DNA): TGTGCCTGGAGTGACCCCCCTTGGGACACAGATACGCAGTATTTT.

This chain uses TRBV7-3 with TRBJ2-1; TRBD1 matches at 8 bases. The germline CDR1 and CDR2 sequences are SGHTA and FQGTGA. This CDR3 is built from 16 residues. J gave up 0 bases and V 5 bases, and 6 bases lay outside the gene matches. The CDR3 bases are TGTGCCAGCAGCCCGGGGACAGGCGGCTCCTACAATGAGCAGTTCTTC. Translating gives CASSPGTGGSYNEQFF.

The chain recombines TRBV6-6 with TRBJ1-2; 7 bases agree with TRBD1. V shed 9 bases and J 4 bases; nucleotides not matched to a gene: 5. Germline CDR1 and CDR2: MNHNY and SVGAGI (reference sequence). CDR3 length equals 12 residues. The DNA of the CDR3 is TGTGCCAGTCGAGAGGGGGCCTATGGCTACACCTTC. It yields the protein CASREGAYGYTF.

The chain recombines TRBV5-1 with TRBJ2-2; no firm D call. CDR1 SGHRS and CDR2 YFSETQ come from the germline V gene. The CDR3 runs to 11 residues. The ends were cut back, 8 bases at V and 5 bases at J, with 7 bases in the middle. The CDR3 loop is CARDGTGELFF. The CDR3 DNA follows: TGCGCCAGGGACGGGACCGGGGAGCTGTTTTTT.

The chain has TRBV2 and TRBJ2-5; D might be TRBD1 (6 bases). The germline CDR1 and CDR2 sequences are SNHLY and FYNNEI. The V and J ends lost 5 bases and 7 bases respectively, with 11 bases between them. This CDR3 comprises 12 residues. In nucleotides, the CDR3 is TGTGCCAGCAGTCAGGGGAGTTTGACCCAGTACTTC. It specifies CASSQGSLTQYF.

This clone was seen just once. The CDR3, as DNA: TGTGCCAGCAGCTTCTTGACAGGGAGAGCGCAGTATTTT. This gives the protein CASSFLTGRAQYF. The rearrangement joins TRBV7-8 to TRBJ2-3, with TRBD1 matching 7 bases. J gave up 10 bases and V 3 bases, and 7 bases lay outside the gene matches. Looked up from germline, CDR1 is SGHVS and CDR2 is FQNEAQ. This CDR3 is built from 13 residues.

The chain has TRBV28 and TRBJ2-1; the D gene is possibly TRBD1 (6 bases). Germline CDR1 and CDR2: MDHEN and SYDVKM. The CDR3 contains 16 residues. The V end lost 2 bases, the J end lost 12 bases, and 23 bases lay between the germline ends. CDR3 nucleotides: TGTGCCAGCAGTTTACCGCTGCCCCCTAGGGGACAACCGCAGTTCTTC. Its protein product is CASSLPLPPRGQPQFF.

The chain links TRBV27 to TRBJ1-5; D might be TRBD1 (5 bases). The CDR3 totals 12 residues. Germline CDR1 is MNHEY and CDR2 is SMNVEV (reference sequence). The V end was cut by 3 bases, the J end by 7 bases, with 7 bases between. CDR3 amino acids: CASSFGGQPQHF. CDR3 DNA: TGTGCCAGCAGTTTTGGGGGACAGCCCCAGCATTTT.

The gene calls are TRBV4-1 and TRBJ1-2; D might be TRBD1 (5 bases). Germline V lookup: CDR1 MGHRA, CDR2 YSYEKL. The CDR3 has 15 amino acids. V shed 0 bases and J shed 0 bases, with 8 bases lying between them. The CDR3 loop is CASSQDGGSNYGYTF. The CDR3 DNA reads as TGCGCCAGCAGCCAAGACGGGGGATCTAACTATGGCTACACCTTC.

The chain links TRBV10-2 to TRBJ2-3, with 12 bases matching TRBD2. The trim removed 6 bases at V and 6 bases at J, leaving 4 bases unmatched. The V gene's germline CDR1 is WSHSY and CDR2 SAAADI. The CDR3 totals 14 residues. The CDR3, as DNA: TGCGCCAGCAGACCGACTAGCGGGGGCGATACGCAGTATTTT. Its translation: CASRPTSGGDTQYF.

The gene calls are TRBV21-1 and TRBJ1-3; no check of the table's D call, TRBD1, against the DNA was made. TRBV21-1 is classified as a pseudogene. The CDR3 is 11 amino acids. CDR3 in DNA: TGTGCCAGCAGCAAAGGGCAGGGTTTACATTTT. Translated, it gives CASSKGQGLHF.

The gene calls are TRBV2 and TRBJ2-5, with D perhaps matching TRBD1 (5 bases). The J call may be faulty, since TRBJ2-7 better matches the DNA end. The CDR3 loop spans 15 amino acids. Germline CDR1 reads SNHLY; CDR2 reads FYNNEI. CDR3 region: CASSETQGIDREQYF. The DNA for the CDR3 is TGTGCCAGCAGTGAAACCCAGGGTATAGATCGCGAGCAGTACTTC.

CDR3 sequence reads: CASSKDRGYEQFF. The CDR3 nucleotides read TGCGCCAGCAGCAAGGACAGAGGCTATGAGCAGTTCTTC. V is TRBV5-1 and J is TRBJ2-1; maybe TRBD1 (6 bases). This CDR3 comprises 13 residues. The V and J ends lost 4 bases and 8 bases respectively, with 13 bases between them. Germline V gene lookup returns CDR1 SGHRS and CDR2 YFSETQ.

The chain couples TRBV4-2 to TRBJ2-7, with D maybe TRBD2 (5 bases). With 0 bases removed from V and 1 base from J, the gap between germline ends came to 10 bases. The germline V gene has CDR1 LGHNA and CDR2 YNFKEQ. The CDR3 covers 15 residues. The CDR3 nucleotides read TGTGCCAGCAGCCAAGATCTGGCGGGTTCCTACGAGCAGTACTTC. This codes for CASSQDLAGSYEQYF.

This clone turned up a few times. The V gene is TRBV6-1, the J gene TRBJ1-2; D uncertain. The V gene lost 8 bases and the J gene lost 5 bases, with 15 bases spanning the gap. CDR1 and CDR2 from the germline V gene are MNHNS and SASEGT. This CDR3 spans 13 amino acids. CDR3 bases: TGTGCCAGCTGGTTCTCCACAAGATATGGCTACACCTTC. Encoded protein: CASWFSTRYGYTF.